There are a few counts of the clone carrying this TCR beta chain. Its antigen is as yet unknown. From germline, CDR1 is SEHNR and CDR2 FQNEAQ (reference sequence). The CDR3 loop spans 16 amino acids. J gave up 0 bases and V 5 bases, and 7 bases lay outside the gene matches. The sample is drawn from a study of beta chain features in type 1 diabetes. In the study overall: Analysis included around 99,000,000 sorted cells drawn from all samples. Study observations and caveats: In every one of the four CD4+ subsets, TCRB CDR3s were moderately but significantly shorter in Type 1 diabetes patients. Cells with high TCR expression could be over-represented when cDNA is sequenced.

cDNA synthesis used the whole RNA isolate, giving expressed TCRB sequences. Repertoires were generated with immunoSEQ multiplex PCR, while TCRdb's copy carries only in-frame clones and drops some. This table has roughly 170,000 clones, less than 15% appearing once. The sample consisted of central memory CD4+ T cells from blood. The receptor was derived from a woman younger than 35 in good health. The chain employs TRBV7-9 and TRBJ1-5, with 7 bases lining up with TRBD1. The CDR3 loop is CASSRGTAHSNQPQHF. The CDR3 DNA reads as TGTGCCAGCAGCCGTGGGACAGCACATAGCAATCAGCCCCAGCATTTT.